This T cell receptor beta chain was identified in a study of CXCR3-negative and CXCR3-positive naive CD8 T cells. About the study: Each library held about 1.5 +/- 0.3 million TRB reads, around 140 million in total. The study, taken as a whole, reports: Fresh PBMCs were used in most assays, and CXCR3 expression partially decreased after cryopreservation. Whereas both naive subsets had comparably high diversity, memory CD8+ cells had much lower diversity.

The CDR3 loop spans 14 amino acids. Germline V gene data show CDR1 as SQVTM and CDR2 as ANQGSEA. Libraries of TRB cDNA were made by 5' RACE and carried UMIs. TCRdb derives one entry per CDR3 protein from the 5' RACE reads, leaving out DNA. The data include about 40,000 distinct CDR3 sequences; the top ten clones carry about 8.4%. Concerning this clonotype: Its target is unknown.

Source material: memory CD8+ T cells from blood. This chain uses TRBV29-1 with TRBJ2-3; the D call from TCRdb, TRBD2, cannot be confirmed without DNA. This receptor was identified in a human donor in good health. Some clones in this sample may be carry-over from other donors' samples. CDR3: CSVVSSGSPDTQYF.